These 32 T cell receptor beta chains share one sample of origin, sequenced in a study of tumor-infiltrating lymphocytes in primary liver carcinoma. With a constant-region primer, TCR beta cDNA was made from about 0.55 ug of total RNA. What produced the TCR beta libraries was three nested multiplex PCR rounds using slightly modified ARM-PCR. Both of the initial two PCR rounds ran for roughly 10 cycles and employed TRBV1-TRBV30 forward primers alongside a C-beta reverse primer. TCRdb fed the multiplex PCR reads into MiXCR, producing one record per CDR3 protein. The repertoire holds fewer than 400,000 distinct CDR3 sequences, with more than 55% as singletons. Unsorted whole blood supplied the RNA, and germline DNA was extracted too. The material sequenced was peripheral blood. The receptors derive from a man aged 40-49 years with primary liver carcinoma and hepatitis B virus infection.

A note on this clonotype: One junction end does not reproduce the germline sequence, and a read error may be involved. The V call is TRBV11-2, the J call TRBJ1-1; D unresolved. Germline loops: CDR1 SGHAT, CDR2 FQNNGV. The CDR3 is made up of 14 amino acids. CDR3 sequence reads: CACSLTTLNTEAFF. In DNA form, the CDR3 reads TGTGCCTGCAGCTTAACCACCTTAAACACTGAAGCTTTCTTT.

In this sample, this clonotype turned up once. This may be a read error: a much more frequent sequence differs by one nucleotide. The chain employs TRBV5-5 and TRBJ1-3; a possible D gene is TRBD1 (5 bases). The CDR3 sequence is 16 residues long. CDR1 SGHKS and CDR2 YYEKEE come from the germline V gene (reference sequence). With 8 bases removed from V and 0 bases from J, the gap between germline ends came to 18 bases. The CDR3: CARSPGRLISGNTIYF. The CDR3, as DNA: TGTGCCAGGAGCCCGGGACGTCTGATCTCTGGAAACACCATATATTTT.

V usage is TRBV5-6 and J usage is TRBJ2-7; 9 bases agree with TRBD2. Per germline, CDR1 SGHDT and CDR2 YYEEEE. The CDR3 is 15 residues long. J gave up 2 bases and V 4 bases, and 7 bases lay outside the gene matches. The CDR3 reads CASSVWTSVAYEQYF. The CDR3, as DNA: TGTGCCAGCAGCGTGTGGACTAGCGTAGCCTACGAGCAGTACTTC.

V and J are TRBV13 and TRBJ1-5, with unresolved D. The length of the CDR3 is 12 residues. Deletions cut 3 bases from V and 3 bases from J, with 3 bases between. The germline V gene encodes CDR1 PRHDT and CDR2 FYEKMQ (reference sequence). The CDR3 loop is CASSFFNQPQHF. The CDR3 DNA is TGTGCCAGCAGCTTCTTCAATCAGCCCCAGCATTTT.

The genes are TRBV28 and TRBJ2-1; possible D gene TRBD2, 6 bases. In germline, CDR1 is MDHEN, CDR2 SYDVKM. This CDR3 has 15 amino acids. Trimming cost V 6 bases and J 10 bases, with 22 bases left between them. Written as DNA, the CDR3 is TGTGCCAGCAGGGCCCTGCGCGGGAACCCCCACGAGCAGTTCTTC. Residues: CASRALRGNPHEQFF.

On this clonotype: A read error may be the cause here, since a much bigger clone is one base away. J is TRBJ2-7 and V is TRBV6-2 or TRBV6-3; D perhaps matches TRBD1 (7 bases). Deletions cut 7 bases from V and 6 bases from J, with 19 bases between. Germline CDR1 and CDR2: MNHEY and SVGEGT. CDR3 size: 14 residues. The CDR3 region is CASTYHGGGCEQYF. In DNA, the CDR3 is TGTGCCAGCACCTACCACGGAGGGGGCTGCGAGCAGTACTTC.

With respect to this clonotype: A much larger clone is a single base away; this may be a read error. The CDR3 sequence: CVSSSGTYNEQFF. CDR3 in DNA: TGTGTCAGCAGTAGCGGGACCTACAATGAGCAGTTCTTC. This chain joins TRBV6-5 and TRBJ2-1; 8 bases map to TRBD2. The CDR3 runs to 13 residues. Looked up from germline, CDR1 is MNHEY and CDR2 is SVGAGI.

Comments on this clonotype: A much more abundant neighbour one base away suggests this may be a read error. The V gene is TRBV6-5, the J gene TRBJ1-1; unclear D gene. This CDR3 spans 13 amino acids. Trimming cost V 10 bases and J 4 bases, with 16 bases left between them. The V gene's germline CDR1 is MNHEY and CDR2 SVGAGI. This CDR3 reads CATRWISSTEAFF. CDR3 coding DNA: TGTGCCACCAGGTGGATCTCGAGCACTGAAGCTTTCTTT.

The V gene is TRBV5-4, the J gene TRBJ1-1, with no clear D. The CDR3 totals 14 residues. Trimming took off 6 bases at V and 0 bases at J, with 12 bases between the two ends. Germline CDR1 reads SGHNT; CDR2 reads YYREEE (reference sequence). CDR3 DNA: TGTGCCAGCACCCGGGTGGTCTTGAACACTGAAGCTTTCTTT. Translation gives CASTRVVLNTEAFF. Together with reference TRBV5-4 and TRBJ1-1, the CDR3 gives the full variable domain: ETGVTQSPTHLIKTRGQQVTLRCSSQSGHNTVSWYQQALGQGPQFIFQYYREEENGRGNFPPRFSGLQFPNYSSELNVNALELDDSALYLCASTRVVLNTEAFFGQGTRLTVV.

The chain combines TRBV29-1 with TRBJ2-5; the match to TRBD1 covers 8 bases. CDR1 is SQVTM and CDR2 is ANQGSEA in the germline V gene. The CDR3 contains 11 residues. CDR3 sequence reads: CRGNTGGTQYF. The CDR3 DNA sequence: TGCAGGGGAAATACAGGGGGGACCCAGTACTTC.

This clonotype is a singleton in its sample. The chain's CDR3 is CASRGTGSYNEQFF. DNA for the CDR3: TGCGCCAGCAGGGGGACAGGCTCCTACAATGAGCAGTTCTTC. The V and J genes are TRBV5-1 and TRBJ2-1; the match to TRBD1 covers 8 bases. This CDR3 is 14 amino acids long. CDR1 SGHRS and CDR2 YFSETQ come from the germline V gene. The J segment lost 0 bases and the V segment lost 5 bases, leaving 1 base of the junction unmatched.

This clonotype turned up a few times. A read error may explain this, as a much larger clone is one base away. The genes are TRBV6-5 and TRBJ2-1, with 7 bases aligning to TRBD1. With 8 bases clipped from V and 0 bases from J, the junction kept 10 bases outside the gene matches. The length of the CDR3 is 16 residues. Germline-derived CDR1 and CDR2 are MNHEY and SVGAGI. The CDR3 DNA reads as TGTGCCAGCGGGAGCACCGGGACAGCCTCCTACAATGAGCAGTTCTTC. Translation: CASGSTGTASYNEQFF.

This clonotype was picked up a small number of times. The chain carries TRBV29-1 and TRBJ2-1; 7 bases are a match to TRBD2. J lost 4 bases, V lost 8 bases, and 11 bases had no gene match. The CDR3 runs 14 residues. Looked up from germline, CDR1 is SQVTM and CDR2 is ANQGSEA. The CDR3 bases are TGCAGCAGTCGTAGCGGGCTCAGGTACAATGAGCAGTTCTTC. Its translation is CSSRSGLRYNEQFF.

V and J are TRBV6-5 and TRBJ1-1; 11 nucleotides align to TRBD1. The CDR3 is 15 amino acids. Germline assignment: CDR1 MNHEY and CDR2 SVGAGI. Unmatched junction bases numbered 8, after V lost 10 bases and J lost 1 base. CDR3 DNA: TGTGCCACCACAGGACAGGGGGCTGCGAACACTGAAGCTTTCTTT. Protein: CATTGQGAANTEAFF.

As regards this clonotype: One junction end does not reproduce the germline sequence, and a read error may be involved. This chain connects TRBV6-1 to TRBJ1-2, with TRBD1 matching 10 bases. Germline lookup yields CDR1 MNHNS and CDR2 SASEGT. The CDR3 runs 14 residues. Here the CDR3 reads CANSPRTGGYGYTF. The DNA of the CDR3 is TGTGCCAACAGTCCCCGGACAGGGGGCTATGGCTACACCTTC.

About this clonotype: A read error may be the cause here, since a much bigger clone is one base away. The chain carries TRBV4-1 and TRBJ2-3; a possible D gene is TRBD1 (5 bases). Germline values: CDR1 MGHRA, CDR2 YSYEKL. The CDR3 covers 14 residues. The CDR3 protein is CASSHGAGTNTQYF. The CDR3 bases are TGCGCCAGCAGCCATGGGGCAGGCACAAATACGCAGTATTTT.

This clonotype appeared a single time. This may arise from a read error, as a much more abundant clone is one base away. V and J are TRBV6-1 and TRBJ1-1, with 10 bases matching TRBD1. The CDR3 contains 18 residues. Germline V gene data show CDR1 as MNHNS and CDR2 as SASEGT. Unmatched junction bases numbered 19, after V lost 7 bases and J lost 5 bases. The CDR3 sequence is CASTLGTGARYWGTEAFF. For the CDR3, the DNA is TGTGCCAGCACCCTCGGGACAGGGGCGCGGTACTGGGGAACTGAAGCTTTCTTT.

Comment on this clonotype: A much larger clone lies one base from this, so it may be a read error. V and J are TRBV5-4 and TRBJ1-5; 7 bases line up with TRBD1. V shed 5 bases and J 4 bases; nucleotides not matched to a gene: 3. Germline CDR1 and CDR2: SGHNT and YYREEE (reference sequence). CDR3 length: 13 residues. In DNA, the CDR3 is TGTGCCAGCAGTAAACAGGGGAATCAGCCCCAGCATTTT. This gives the protein CASSKQGNQPQHF.

A remark on this clonotype: Mismatch with germline at one junction end may stem from a read error. The chain employs TRBV28 and TRBJ2-1, with D unclear. Germline lookup yields CDR1 MDHEN and CDR2 SYDVKM. This CDR3 is 16 amino acids long. The CDR3, as DNA: TGTGCCAGCAGTCCTAGTCCTCCACCAGCCTACAATGAGCAGTCCTTC. It translates to CASSPSPPPAYNEQSF.

CDR3 coding DNA: TGTGCCAGCAGTCCCTTGGGACTAGCGGGAGGTCCCGGGGAGCTGTTTTTT. It specifies CASSPLGLAGGPGELFF. The chain recombines TRBV28 with TRBJ2-2; 15 bases are shared with TRBD2. This CDR3 is 17 amino acids long. With V trimmed by 5 bases and J by 6 bases, 7 bases remained unmatched. Germline V gene data show CDR1 as MDHEN and CDR2 as SYDVKM.

This clonotype was recorded at least ten times. The chain combines TRBV6-6 with TRBJ2-1; D is unclear. CDR3 length: 13 amino acids. V was shortened by 6 bases and J by 3 bases, with 9 bases between the two germline ends. CDR1 MNHNY and CDR2 SVGAGI come from the germline V gene (reference sequence). CDR3 sequence (DNA): TGTGCCAGCAGGGTCTATGTCTACAATGAGCAGTTCTTC. Its protein product is CASRVYVYNEQFF.

This clonotype was seen a single time. One junction end does not reproduce the germline sequence, and a read error may be involved. This rearrangement joins TRBV6-2 or TRBV6-3 to TRBJ2-2; 8 bases are shared with TRBD2. The CDR3 is 18 residues long. Germline V gene sequence: CDR1 MNHEY, CDR2 SVGEGT. The CDR3 nucleotides are TGTGCCAGCAGTTACTCGAGTAAGCGGGAGATAAACACCGAGGAGTTGTTTTTT. As protein: CASSYSSKREINTEELFF.

J is TRBJ2-7 and V is TRBV11-2, with 8 bases lining up with TRBD1. Germline CDR1 SGHAT, CDR2 FQNNGV. V lost 5 bases to trimming and J lost 3 bases; unmatched junction nucleotides: 6. The CDR3 consists of 14 residues. The CDR3 DNA sequence: TGTGCCAGCAGCCCGGACAGGGCTCTCTACGAGCAGTACTTC. It translates to CASSPDRALYEQYF.

The V call is TRBV6-4, the J call TRBJ1-2; 7 bases fit TRBD1. The CDR3 has 13 amino acids. V trimming: 2 bases; J trimming: 6 bases; junction bases outside the gene matches: 3. CDR1 is MRHNA and CDR2 is SNTAGT in the germline V gene. This chain's CDR3 is CASSDMQGDGYTF. The CDR3 nucleotides are TGTGCCAGCAGTGACATGCAGGGGGATGGCTACACCTTC.

In regard to this clonotype: This may be a read error: a much more frequent sequence differs by one nucleotide. No conserved phenylalanine or tryptophan is present at the end of the CDR3, so a read error is the likely explanation. The chain couples TRBV6-1 to TRBJ2-5, with 8 bases that match TRBD2. Trimming took 1 base from V and 5 from J; bases not matched to a gene: 6. Germline-derived CDR1 and CDR2 are MNHNS and SASEGT. The CDR3 is made up of 15 amino acids. CDR3 nucleotide sequence: TGTGCCAGCAGTGAAGGGGCGGGAGGAAGGGAGACCCAGTACATC. Amino acid sequence: CASSEGAGGRETQYI.

On this clonotype: A read error may explain this, as a much larger clone is one base away. The rearrangement links TRBV5-6 to TRBJ1-5; D possibly corresponds to TRBD1 (6 bases). With 2 bases removed from V and 4 bases from J, the gap between germline ends came to 16 bases. CDR3 length: 16 amino acids. Germline CDR1 reads SGHDT; CDR2 reads YYEEEE. The CDR3 region has the DNA TGTGCCAGCAGCTTAACCGGACGGGGGGCTAATCAGCCCCAGCATTTT. It is translated as CASSLTGRGANQPQHF.

V gene TRBV5-1 combines with J gene TRBJ1-1; no firm D call. Trimming left V 1 base short and J 6 bases short, with 13 bases between. The germline V gene has CDR1 SGHRS and CDR2 YFSETQ. The CDR3 extends over 14 amino acids. In DNA form, the CDR3 reads TGCGCCAGCAGCTTGACCCTAGTAAACCCTGAAGCTTTCTTT. Amino acid sequence: CASSLTLVNPEAFF.

A remark on this clonotype: A read error may explain this, as a much larger clone is one base away. This sequence joins TRBV6-5 and TRBJ2-1, with D perhaps TRBD1 (5 bases). Germline values: CDR1 MNHEY, CDR2 SVGAGI. This CDR3 has 12 residues. CDR3: CASSYLGLEHFF. The CDR3 nucleotides are TGTGCCAGCAGTTACCTGGGGCTTGAGCACTTCTTC.

This clonotype was detected once. Since no conserved phenylalanine or tryptophan closes the CDR3, a read error is the likely cause. The V gene is TRBV6-1, the J gene TRBJ2-5, with D perhaps matching TRBD1 or TRBD2 (5 bases each). This CDR3 contains 13 residues. Germline V gene sequence: CDR1 MNHNS, CDR2 SASEGT. V lost 7 bases, J lost 2 bases, and 11 bases lay in between. The CDR3 is CASKIGGQETQYL. The CDR3 DNA is TGTGCCAGCAAAATTGGGGGTCAAGAGACCCAGTACTTA.

A remark on this clonotype: The junction shows a germline mismatch at one end, possibly a read error. This chain uses TRBV7-9 with TRBJ2-5, with D unresolved. Germline CDR1 is SEHNR and CDR2 is FQNEAQ (reference sequence). This CDR3 comprises 11 residues. CDR3 residues: CPSPVGETQYF. The CDR3 DNA is TGTCCCAGTCCGGTCGGAGAGACCCAGTACTTC.

The sample holds many counts of this clonotype. The V and J genes are TRBV7-8 and TRBJ2-7; 7 bases align to TRBD1. The CDR3 spans 15 residues. Germline CDR1 reads SGHVS; CDR2 reads FQNEAQ. The V gene end was trimmed by 5 bases and the J gene end by 3 bases; junction bases not matched to a gene: 10. Here the CDR3 DNA reads TGTGCCAGCAGCCTCCGGGCAGGGGGTATCTACGAGCAGTACTTC. Protein sequence: CASSLRAGGIYEQYF.

Points on this clonotype: At one end the junction does not follow the germline gene, possibly because of a read error. The chain is built from TRBV11-2 and TRBJ2-7; tentatively, D is TRBD1 (6 bases). Germline loops: CDR1 SGHAT, CDR2 FQNNGV. This CDR3 contains 16 residues. CDR3 sequence (DNA): TGTGCCAGCAGCTTCATAACACAGGGAAGGAAAGACGAGCGGTACTTC. Protein product: CASSFITQGRKDERYF.